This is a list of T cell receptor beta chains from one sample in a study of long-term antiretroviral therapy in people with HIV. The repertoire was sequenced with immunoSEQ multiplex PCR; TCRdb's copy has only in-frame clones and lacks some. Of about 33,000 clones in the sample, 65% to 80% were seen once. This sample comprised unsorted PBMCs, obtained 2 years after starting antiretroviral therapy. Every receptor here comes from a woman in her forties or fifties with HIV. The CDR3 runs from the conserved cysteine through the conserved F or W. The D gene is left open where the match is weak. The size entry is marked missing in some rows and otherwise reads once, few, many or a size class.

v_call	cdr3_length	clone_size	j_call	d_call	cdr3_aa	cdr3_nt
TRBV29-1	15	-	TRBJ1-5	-	CRVKGRIFCYQPQHF	TGCAGGGTGAAGGGACGAATCTTTTGCTATCAGCCCCAGCATTTT
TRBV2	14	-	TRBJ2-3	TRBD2	CASRAGFITDTQYF	TGTGCCAGCAGAGCGGGGTTCATCACAGATACGCAGTATTTT
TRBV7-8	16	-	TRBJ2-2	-	CASSRRQDSRTGELFF	TGTGCCAGCAGCAGAAGACAGGACTCACGGACCGGGGAGCTGTTTTTT
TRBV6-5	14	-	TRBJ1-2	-	CASSPDHSNYGYTF	TGTGCCAGCAGTCCCGACCACTCTAACTATGGCTACACCTTC
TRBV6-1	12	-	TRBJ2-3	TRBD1	CASQGAADTQYF	TGTGCCAGCCAGGGGGCGGCAGATACGCAGTATTTT
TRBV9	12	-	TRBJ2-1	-	CASSVAGNEQFF	TGTGCCAGCAGCGTAGCGGGGAATGAGCAGTTCTTC
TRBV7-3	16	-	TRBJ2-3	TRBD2	CASSSGTSGGADTQYF	TGTGCCAGCAGCTCTGGGACTAGCGGGGGTGCAGATACGCAGTATTTT
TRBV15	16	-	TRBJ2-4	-	CATSRDRGLAKDIQYF	TGTGCCACCAGCAGAGATCGTGGCCTAGCGAAGGACATTCAGTACTTC
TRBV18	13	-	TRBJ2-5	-	CASKKETTETQYF	TGTGCCAGTAAGAAGGAAACCACGGAGACCCAGTACTTC
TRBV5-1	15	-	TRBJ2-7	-	CASSSAGTSAREQYF	TGCGCCAGCAGCTCAGCCGGGACATCCGCCCGCGAGCAGTACTTC
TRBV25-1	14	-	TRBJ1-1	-	CASSFGTEGTEAFF	TGTGCCAGCAGCTTTGGGACGGAGGGTACTGAAGCTTTCTTT
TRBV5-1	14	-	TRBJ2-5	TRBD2	CASTRGGLRETQYF	TGCGCCAGCACTCGGGGGGGGCTGCGAGAGACCCAGTACTTC
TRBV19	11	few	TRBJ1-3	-	CASSIGDTIYF	TGTGCCAGTAGTATTGGAGACACCATATATTTT
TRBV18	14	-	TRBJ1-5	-	CASSPREGNQPQHF	TGTGCCAGCTCACCTCGGGAGGGCAATCAGCCCCAGCATTTT
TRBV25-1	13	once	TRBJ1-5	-	CASDNSANQPQHF	TGTGCCAGCGACAACTCAGCGAATCAGCCCCAGCATTTT
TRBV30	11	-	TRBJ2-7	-	CAWRERYEQYF	TGTGCCTGGAGGGAACGTTACGAGCAGTACTTC
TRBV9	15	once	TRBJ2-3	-	CASSVAIRERDTQYF	TGTGCCAGCAGCGTAGCTATTAGAGAGAGGGATACGCAGTATTTT
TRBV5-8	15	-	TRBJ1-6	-	CASSFPNSYNSPLHF	TGTGCCAGCAGCTTCCCCAACAGCTATAATTCACCCCTCCACTTT
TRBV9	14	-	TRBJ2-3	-	CASSPGRDTDTQYF	TGTGCCAGCAGCCCCGGACGCGACACAGATACGCAGTATTTT
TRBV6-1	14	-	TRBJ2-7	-	CASSVGTLYYEQYF	TGTGCCAGCAGTGTTGGGACACTATACTACGAGCAGTACTTC
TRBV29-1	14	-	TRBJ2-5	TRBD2	CSVDSLAGPETQYF	TGCAGCGTTGACAGTCTAGCGGGGCCAGAGACCCAGTACTTC
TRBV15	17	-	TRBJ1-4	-	CATSSGDYRDTNEKLFF	TGTGCCACCAGCAGTGGGGATTACCGGGACACCAATGAAAAACTGTTTTTT